This T cell receptor (beta chain) originates from a study of OX40 agonist ivuxolimab in advanced cancers. Whole-study context: Ivuxolimab, which patients received intravenously every 2 weeks, was dosed at 0.01 to 10 mg/kg. Partial responses were observed in three patients, of whom one had hepatocellular carcinoma and two had cutaneous melanoma. Study-level results: Among patients with partial responses at 0.1-3.0 mg/kg, clonal expansion was among the lowest. At 0.1 to 3.0 mg/kg and by week 6, clonal expansion occurred in CD4+ and CD8+ blood T cells.

About this clone itself: The antigen is unknown.

Germline CDR1 LNHDA, CDR2 SQIVND (reference sequence). The ends lost 8 bases at V and 0 bases at J; junction bases unmatched: 9. The CDR3 has 16 residues. Clones were read by immunoSEQ multiplex PCR, and TCRdb kept only the in-frame ones, dropping some. The sample yields some 72,000 clones, 70% to 85% seen once. The receptor's source is an adult with an advanced solid tumor such as melanoma, head and neck, liver or kidney cancer. This specimen consisted of CD4+ or CD8+ T cells sorted from blood, obtained in a trial of the OX40 agonist ivuxolimab. J is TRBJ1-4 and V is TRBV19, with 7 bases identical to TRBD1. The CDR3 spells CASQKTQGATNEKLFF. The CDR3 DNA reads as TGTGCCAGTCAGAAAACCCAGGGGGCAACTAATGAAAAACTGTTTTTT.